This T cell receptor (beta chain) was sequenced in a study of T cells in localized non-small cell lung cancer. A note on this clone: Its antigen is still unknown.

Study-wide results and caveats: In adjacent lung, a median about 54 of the top 100 tumor clones were found. Overall survival was longer when the density of T cells in the blood was higher.

CDR3 size: 15 residues. V shed 1 base and J 9 bases; nucleotides not matched to a gene: 6. Germline loops: CDR1 SNHLY, CDR2 FYNNEI. Measured with immunoSEQ multiplex PCR; TCRdb has only the in-frame clones, and not every one. The repertoire holds 30,000 or so clones, with approximately 88% as singletons. Material: peripheral blood, obtained before any cancer treatment. The chain recombines TRBV2 with TRBJ2-1, with 10 bases matching TRBD2. The receptor's source is a male donor aged 60 or over with stage I lung adenocarcinoma. The CDR3 reads CASSEEAGGRSEQFF. Written as DNA, the CDR3 is TGTGCCAGCAGTGAAGAAGCGGGGGGGCGTAGTGAGCAGTTCTTC.